This is a list of T cell receptor beta chains from one sample in a study of CD8+ T cells in alopecia areata. Generated by immunoSEQ multiplex PCR, the TCRdb table keeps only in-frame clones and is missing some. The sample contains some 190,000 clones, roughly three fifths of which appear only once. This material consisted of CD4+ T cells sorted from blood, taken around week 50, from a patient treated with tofacitinib. The receptors were gathered from a human donor with alopecia areata. The CDR3 runs from the conserved cysteine through the conserved F or W. A D gene is named only where the DNA matches it firmly.

TRBV30	TRBJ1-2	.	CAWSDRQGSPGGYTF
TRBV7-2	TRBJ2-7	TRBD2	CASSLGLAVREQYF
TRBV7-2	TRBJ2-2	.	CASSSTGTVTGELFF
TRBV29-1	TRBJ2-1	TRBD2	CSVALAAHSYNEQFF
TRBV7-2	TRBJ2-7	.	CASSLNTGSYEQYF
TRBV6-5	TRBJ2-3	.	CASSEVGNTQYF
TRBV2	TRBJ2-1	.	CASTRTDYNEQFF
TRBV30	TRBJ1-1	TRBD1	CAWSVGTAPEAFF
TRBV5-1	TRBJ2-1	.	CASSLGESEQFF
TRBV29-1	TRBJ2-1	TRBD2	CSVTRASGLPNEQFF
TRBV6-5	TRBJ2-7	TRBD1	CASSYSTGLTGYEQYF
TRBV9	TRBJ2-1	.	CASSVGAARDEQFF
TRBV6-5	TRBJ1-1	.	CASKSSLGTEAFF
TRBV29-1	TRBJ1-6	.	CSVRDTDNSPLHF